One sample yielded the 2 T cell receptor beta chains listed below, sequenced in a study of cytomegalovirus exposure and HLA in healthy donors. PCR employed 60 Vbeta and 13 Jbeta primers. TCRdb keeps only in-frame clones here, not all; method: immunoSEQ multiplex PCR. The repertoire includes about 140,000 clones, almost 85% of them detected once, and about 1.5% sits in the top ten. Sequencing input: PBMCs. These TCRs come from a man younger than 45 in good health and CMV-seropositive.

The DNA for the CDR3 is TGTGCCAGCAGCTTTGCCGTGAGGGAGACCCAGTACTTC. It codes for CASSFAVRETQYF. The rearrangement links TRBV12-1 to TRBJ2-5; TRBD2 is the table's D call and was not checked against the DNA. TRBV12-1 is listed as a pseudogene. The CDR3 is 13 amino acids.

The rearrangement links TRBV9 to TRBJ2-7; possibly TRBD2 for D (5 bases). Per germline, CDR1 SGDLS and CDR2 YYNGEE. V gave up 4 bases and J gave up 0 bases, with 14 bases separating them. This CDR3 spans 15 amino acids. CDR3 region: CASSPGILDSYEQYF. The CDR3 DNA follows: TGTGCCAGCAGCCCGGGGATCTTAGACTCCTACGAGCAGTACTTC.